The 9 T cell receptor beta chains reported below all come from one sample, sequenced in a study of Ad26.COV2.S vaccination and SARS-CoV-2 variants. Using immunoSEQ multiplex PCR, the repertoire was profiled, and TCRdb retains in-frame clones only, with some absent. Of some 290,000 clones in the sample, 86% were seen once. As for treatment: approximately 18 received Ad26.COV2.S at low or high dose, single or two shots; 5 received placebo; per-sample allocation not given. The samples were gathered on day 63 after the first injection of vaccine or placebo. Specimen: peripheral blood, collected in a trial of Ad26.COV2.S vaccine versus placebo. These receptors originate from a person between 18 and 59 years old who received the Ad26.COV2.S COVID-19 vaccine or a placebo.

CDR3 residues: CASSRAGGRVDTQYF. CDR3 nucleotides: TGTGCCAGTAGTAGAGCGGGGGGGCGTGTAGATACGCAGTATTTT. The V gene is TRBV19, the J gene TRBJ2-3; the match to TRBD2 covers 10 bases. CDR3 size: 15 residues. V lost 4 bases to trimming and J lost 5 bases; unmatched junction nucleotides: 6. Germline assignment: CDR1 LNHDA and CDR2 SQIVND (reference sequence).

The CDR3 nucleotides are TGTGCCAGCAGCCCCTTAGCTAACTATGGCTACACCTTC. Translation gives CASSPLANYGYTF. The rearrangement links TRBV27 to TRBJ1-2; the D is unclear. Looked up from germline, CDR1 is MNHEY and CDR2 is SMNVEV (reference sequence). The CDR3 runs to 13 residues. Trimming removed 6 bases from V and 0 bases from J, with 8 bases in between.

The CDR3 nucleotides are TGTGCCAGCAGCTTGAAACTAGCGGGGAGCACAGATACGCAGTATTTT. Amino acid sequence: CASSLKLAGSTDTQYF. This chain links TRBV5-4 with TRBJ2-3; 10 bases map to TRBD2. With V trimmed by 1 base and J by 0 bases, 2 bases remained unmatched. The CDR3 has 16 residues. CDR1 SGHNT and CDR2 YYREEE come from the germline V gene (reference sequence).

The V call is TRBV6-5, the J call TRBJ2-2; D gene ambiguous. The germline gives CDR1 MNHEY, CDR2 SVGAGI. The CDR3 runs 13 residues. The ends were cut back, 8 bases at V and 1 base at J, with 8 bases in the middle. DNA of the CDR3: TGTGCCAGCCACAGAAAGAACACCGGGGAGCTGTTTTTT. This encodes CASHRKNTGELFF.

The genes are TRBV5-6 and TRBJ2-5, with 9 nucleotides matching TRBD2. Per germline, CDR1 SGHDT and CDR2 YYEEEE. The V gene end was trimmed by 4 bases and the J gene end by 5 bases; junction bases not matched to a gene: 15. The CDR3 extends over 17 amino acids. CDR3 bases: TGTGCCAGCAGCGGGGTGCCCCTCGGGACTAGCCTCGAGACCCAGTACTTC. This gives the protein CASSGVPLGTSLETQYF.

The J gene is TRBJ2-1, the V gene TRBV5-6; maybe TRBD2 (6 bases). V gave up 3 bases and J gave up 0 bases, with 13 bases separating them. The CDR3 consists of 16 residues. Germline-derived CDR1 and CDR2 are SGHDT and YYEEEE. The CDR3 coding sequence is TGTGCCAGCAGCTCATTCGCGGGGACCTCCTACAATGAGCAGTTCTTC. Translation gives CASSSFAGTSYNEQFF.

The chain recombines TRBV5-8 with TRBJ2-5, with D perhaps matching TRBD2 (5 bases). This CDR3 has 12 residues. V was shortened by 2 bases and J by 5 bases, with 7 bases between the two germline ends. Per the germline V gene, CDR1 is SGHTS and CDR2 is YDEGEE. Here the CDR3 DNA reads TGTGCCAGCAGCTTAAGAGGGGAGACCCAGTACTTC. It yields the protein CASSLRGETQYF.

This clone was seen more than once but under ten times. The chain uses TRBV2 and TRBJ1-5; unclear D gene. Trimming shortened V by 3 bases and J by 5 bases, and 5 bases separated the two germline ends. CDR1 is SNHLY, CDR2 FYNNEI, per germline. The CDR3 consists of 12 residues. The CDR3 DNA reads TGTGCCAGCAGTGACGTCCATCAGCCCCAGCATTTT. It specifies CASSDVHQPQHF.

The chain has TRBV29-1 and TRBJ1-1, with a tentative D call TRBD1 (5 bases). Germline CDR1 and CDR2: SQVTM and ANQGSEA. Trimming removed 6 bases at V and 1 base at J, with 15 bases between. The CDR3 contains 14 residues. CDR3 bases: TGCAGCGTGCGGGAGGGAGGGACGAACACTGAAGCTTTCTTT. Amino acids: CSVREGGTNTEAFF.